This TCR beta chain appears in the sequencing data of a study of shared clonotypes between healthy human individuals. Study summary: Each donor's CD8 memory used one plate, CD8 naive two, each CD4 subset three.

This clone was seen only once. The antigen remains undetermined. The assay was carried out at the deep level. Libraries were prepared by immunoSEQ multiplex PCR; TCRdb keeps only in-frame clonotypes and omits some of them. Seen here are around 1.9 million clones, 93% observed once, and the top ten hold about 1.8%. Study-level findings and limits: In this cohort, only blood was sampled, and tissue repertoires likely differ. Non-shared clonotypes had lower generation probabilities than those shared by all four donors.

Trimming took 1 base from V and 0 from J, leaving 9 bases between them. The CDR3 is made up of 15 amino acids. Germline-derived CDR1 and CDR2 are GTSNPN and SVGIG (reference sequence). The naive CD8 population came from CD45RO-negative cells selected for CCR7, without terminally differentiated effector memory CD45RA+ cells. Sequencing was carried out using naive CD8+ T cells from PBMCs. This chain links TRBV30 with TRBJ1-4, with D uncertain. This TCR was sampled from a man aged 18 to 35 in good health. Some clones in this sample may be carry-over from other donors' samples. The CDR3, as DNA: TGTGCCTGGAGTGGGGTTGGGGCAACTAATGAAAAACTGTTTTTT. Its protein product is CAWSGVGATNEKLFF. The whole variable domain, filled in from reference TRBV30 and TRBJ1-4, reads SQTIHQWPATLVQPVGSPLSLECTVEGTSNPNLYWYRQAAGRGLQLLFYSVGIGQISSEVPQNLSASRPQDRQFILSSKKLLLSDSGFYLCAWSGVGATNEKLFFGSGTQLSVL.